This TCR beta chain was recorded in a study of shared clonotypes between healthy human individuals. Study as a whole: Aged 18 to 49, the donors were two women and a few men. Study results and caveats: Shared across a handful of donors were roughly 5.3% of the naive CD4 clonotypes.

Concerning this clone itself: The antigen remains undetermined.

The CDR3 covers 14 residues. Germline V gene sequence: CDR1 MNHEY, CDR2 SVGAGI. The germline V and J ends were trimmed by 2 bases and 0 bases, with 5 bases remaining between them. The data were produced by immunoSEQ multiplex PCR, yet TCRdb's version contains in-frame clones alone and is incomplete. Of some 2,000,000 clones listed, roughly 95% are singletons. This TCR was recovered from a man aged 18 to 29 in good health. V and J are TRBV6-5 and TRBJ2-1; D is possibly TRBD1 (5 bases). Sequenced material: naive CD4+ T cells sorted from blood. Subset here: CD45RA+ positively selected. As DNA, the CDR3 is TGTGCCAGCAGTTACGACAGCTCCTACAATGAGCAGTTCTTC. Residues: CASSYDSSYNEQFF.